The 18 T cell receptor beta chains presented below share a single source sample, sequenced in a study of tumor and adjacent non-tumor tissue in lung cancer. RNA was extracted from bulk tissue without any cell sorting. The library came from three nested PCR rounds adapted from ARM-PCR protocols. MiXCR, run by TCRdb on the multiplex PCR reads, gives a single entry per CDR3 protein. The table includes some 200,000 distinct CDR3 sequences, around 71% detected once. The sample taken for sequencing was lung tumor tissue. The source is a man aged 55 to 70 with non-small cell lung cancer.

V is TRBV11-2 and J is TRBJ2-7; D may be TRBD1 (5 bases). In germline, CDR1 is SGHAT, CDR2 FQNNGV. The CDR3 sequence is 15 residues long. CDR3 nucleotide sequence: TGTGCCAACAGCTTAGAAATAGGGGTAACCTACGAGCAGTACGTC. The encoded protein is CANSLEIGVTYEQYV.

Comment on this clonotype: This may be a read error, as it is one base from a much larger clone. The CDR3 coding sequence is TGCAGTGCTAGCGAAAGGGGGCTGGGTGGCTACACCTTC. Its translation: CSASERGLGGYTF. This sequence joins TRBV20-1 and TRBJ1-2; TRBD1 agrees at 7 bases. Germline V lookup: CDR1 DFQATT, CDR2 SNEGSKA (reference sequence). This CDR3 contains 13 residues. V lost 3 bases, J lost 7 bases, and 8 bases stayed unmatched.

For this clonotype: A much more abundant neighbour one base away suggests this may be a read error. The chain recombines TRBV28 with TRBJ2-1; 7 bases align to TRBD1. The CDR3 runs 15 residues. Germline CDR1 reads MDHEN; CDR2 reads SYDVKM. CDR3 coding DNA: TGTGCCAGCAGGCCAGGGGGAAGCTCCAACAATGAGCAGTTCTTC. This gives the protein CASRPGGSSNNEQFF.

Of note for this clonotype: At one boundary the junction diverges from the germline segment, which might be a read error. V gene TRBV6-5 combines with J gene TRBJ1-2, with no clear D. The CDR3 consists of 13 residues. The germline gives CDR1 MNHEY, CDR2 SVGAGI. Here the CDR3 reads CTSSWEGNYGYTF. CDR3 nucleotides: TGTACCAGCAGTTGGGAGGGCAACTATGGCTACACCTTC.

Concerning this clonotype itself: A much larger clone sits a single nucleotide away, making a read error possible. This rearrangement joins TRBV7-9 to TRBJ2-4; 7 positions agree with TRBD2. Trimming cost V 1 base and J 12 bases; bases outside gene matches: 9. Per the germline V gene, CDR1 is SEHNR and CDR2 is FQNEAQ (reference sequence). This CDR3 contains 14 residues. The CDR3 protein is CASSLGGGIDNQYF. For the CDR3, the DNA is TGTGCCAGCAGCTTAGGGGGAGGGATTGACAATCAGTACTTC.

This clonotype was seen at least ten times. The CDR3, as DNA: TGTGCCAGCAGTGGAGAGGACGGAGGATACACAGATACGCAGTATTTT. Translation gives CASSGEDGGYTDTQYF. The chain uses TRBV11-2 and TRBJ2-3, with D possibly TRBD2 on 5 matching bases. Per germline, CDR1 SGHAT and CDR2 FQNNGV. Trimming shortened V by 6 bases and J by 2 bases, and 18 bases separated the two germline ends. There are 16 residues in the CDR3.

The chain joins TRBV7-3 to TRBJ2-3, with 10 bases identical to TRBD2. The CDR3 runs to 16 residues. V shed 4 bases, J shed 5 bases, and the junction held 9 bases outside the gene matches. Germline V gives CDR1 SGHTA, CDR2 FQGTGA. In DNA form, the CDR3 reads TGTGCCAGCAGCTCGACTAGCGGGCGACGGGGAGATACGCAGTATTTT. It yields the protein CASSSTSGRRGDTQYF.

This clonotype was observed a few times. The chain uses TRBV4-3 and TRBJ2-1, with TRBD2 as a possible D gene (6 bases). The V end was cut by 0 bases, the J end by 13 bases, with 10 bases between. From germline, CDR1 is LGHNA and CDR2 YSLEER. The CDR3 is made up of 12 amino acids. CDR3 in DNA: TGCGCCAGCAGCCAAGATCACGGGAGCCAGTTCTTC. It is translated as CASSQDHGSQFF.

This clonotype has a handful of counts. This may be a read error, as it is one base from a much larger clone. The J gene is TRBJ2-7, the V gene TRBV20-1; 9 bases map to TRBD1. Germline loops: CDR1 DFQATT, CDR2 SNEGSKA (reference sequence). This CDR3 has 15 amino acids. V dropped 0 bases and J dropped 4; count of bases not matched to a gene: 7. The CDR3 sequence: CSARDQGQGGYEQYF. CDR3 sequence (DNA): TGCAGTGCTAGAGATCAGGGACAGGGCGGTTACGAGCAGTACTTC.

The gene calls are TRBV20-1 and TRBJ2-1; D possibly corresponds to TRBD1 (8 bases). In germline, CDR1 is DFQATT, CDR2 SNEGSKA (reference sequence). The CDR3 contains 16 residues. V was cut by 0 bases and J by 0 bases, with 12 bases left in between. The CDR3 region has the DNA TGCAGTGCTAGAGAACAGGGGGGGGTCTCCTACAATGAGCAGTTCTTC. Translated, it gives CSAREQGGVSYNEQFF.

The chain combines TRBV28 with TRBJ1-3; a possible D gene is TRBD1 (5 bases). The ends were cut back, 5 bases at V and 3 bases at J, with 14 bases in the middle. The CDR3 totals 15 residues. Germline V lookup: CDR1 MDHEN, CDR2 SYDVKM. Written as DNA, the CDR3 is TGTGCCAGCAGTCCCGTCAGGGAACTTGGAAACACCATATATTTT. Protein product: CASSPVRELGNTIYF.

Comment on this clonotype: Sequence at one end of the junction differs from germline and may be a read error. The V gene is TRBV12-3 or TRBV12-4, the J gene TRBJ2-7; D is uncertain. The CDR3 contains 11 residues. Here the CDR3 reads CAGSVYDEQHF. The CDR3 DNA is TGTGCCGGCAGTGTATATGACGAGCAGCACTTC.

This chain uses TRBV28 with TRBJ1-2, with D possibly being TRBD1 (5 bases). This CDR3 is built from 15 residues. Trimming stripped 3 bases from V and 2 bases from J, with 13 bases between. Germline CDR1 is MDHEN and CDR2 is SYDVKM. CDR3: CASSLPLRQNYGYTF. CDR3 nucleotide sequence: TGTGCCAGCAGTTTGCCCCTTAGACAGAACTATGGCTACACCTTC.

The gene calls are TRBV5-1 and TRBJ1-5, with a tentative D call TRBD1 (5 bases). V was shortened by 6 bases and J by 7 bases, with 20 bases between the two germline ends. Germline V gene lookup returns CDR1 SGHRS and CDR2 YFSETQ. The CDR3 sequence is 15 residues long. The DNA of the CDR3 is TGCGCCAGCAACCGGGGGGAGGCTAACAACCAGCCCCAGCATTTT. This encodes CASNRGEANNQPQHF.

In the case of this clonotype: A junction boundary mismatches the germline segment, possibly from a read error. This chain uses TRBV20-1 with TRBJ2-7; D is unresolved. The CDR3 covers 14 residues. Germline V gene data show CDR1 as DFQATT and CDR2 as SNEGSKA (reference sequence). Here the CDR3 DNA reads TGCAGTGTTAGACCCCACGGACGGAGCTACGAGCAGTACTTC. Its translation: CSVRPHGRSYEQYF.

Notes on this clonotype: The junction departs from the called germline gene at one end, perhaps through a read error. The chain is built from TRBV20-1 and TRBJ2-1; D is undetermined. Germline lookup yields CDR1 DFQATT and CDR2 SNEGSKA (reference sequence). The CDR3 runs 15 residues. CDR3 in amino acids: CSAPPALEGYNEQFF. The CDR3 region has the DNA TGCAGTGCTCCACCGGCACTCGAAGGGTACAATGAACAGTTCTTC.

A remark on this clonotype: Since a much larger clone is just one base distant, this may be a read error. V usage is TRBV29-1 and J usage is TRBJ1-1, with a possible D match to TRBD1 (6 bases). This CDR3 region has 13 residues. Germline values: CDR1 SQVTM, CDR2 ANQGSEA. CDR3 loop: CSARWGRDTEALF. CDR3 in DNA: TGCAGCGCCCGCTGGGGTAGGGACACTGAAGCTTTATTT.

Notes on this clonotype: Relative to the germline gene, one junction end is altered; a read error may explain this. V usage is TRBV20-1 and J usage is TRBJ1-2; 7 nucleotides match TRBD1. The CDR3 covers 16 residues. The germline V gene encodes CDR1 DFQATT and CDR2 SNEGSKA (reference sequence). CDR3 nucleotide sequence: TGCAGTACTAGAGGCAGAGGAGGGGGCTGGTCGGATGGCTACACCTTC. Encoded protein: CSTRGRGGGWSDGYTF.